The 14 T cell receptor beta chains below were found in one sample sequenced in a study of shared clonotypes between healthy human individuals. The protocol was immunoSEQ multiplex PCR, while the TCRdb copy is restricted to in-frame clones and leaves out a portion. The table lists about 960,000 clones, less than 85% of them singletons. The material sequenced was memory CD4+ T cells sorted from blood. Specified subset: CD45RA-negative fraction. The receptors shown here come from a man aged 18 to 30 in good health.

DNA of the CDR3: TGTGCCAGCAGCTCGACAGGGGGCGCTTGGTCTTATGGCTACACCTTC. Amino acid sequence: CASSSTGGAWSYGYTF. The V call is TRBV7-9, the J call TRBJ1-2; 10 nucleotides agree with TRBD1. The germline V gene encodes CDR1 SEHNR and CDR2 FQNEAQ (reference sequence). The CDR3 is made up of 16 amino acids. V shed 4 bases, J shed 5 bases, and the junction held 10 bases outside the gene matches.

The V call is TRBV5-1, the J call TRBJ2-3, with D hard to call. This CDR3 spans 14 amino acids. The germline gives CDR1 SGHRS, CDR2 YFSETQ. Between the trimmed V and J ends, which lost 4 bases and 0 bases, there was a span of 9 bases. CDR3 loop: CASSVVRSTDTQYF. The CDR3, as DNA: TGCGCCAGCAGCGTGGTGAGGAGCACAGATACGCAGTATTTT.

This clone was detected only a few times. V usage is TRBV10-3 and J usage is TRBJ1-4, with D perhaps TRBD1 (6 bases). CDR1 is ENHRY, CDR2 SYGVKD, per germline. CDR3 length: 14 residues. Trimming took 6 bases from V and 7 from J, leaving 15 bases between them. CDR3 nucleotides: TGTGCCATCAGCGAAGGGGGTTTGAGTGAAAAACTGTTTTTT. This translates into CAISEGGLSEKLFF.

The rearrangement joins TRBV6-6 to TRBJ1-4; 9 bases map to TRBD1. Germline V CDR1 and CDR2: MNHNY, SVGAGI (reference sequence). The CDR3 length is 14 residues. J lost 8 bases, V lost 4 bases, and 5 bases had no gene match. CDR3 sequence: CASSSTGGYEKLFF. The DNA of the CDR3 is TGTGCCAGCAGTTCCACAGGGGGCTACGAAAAACTGTTTTTT.

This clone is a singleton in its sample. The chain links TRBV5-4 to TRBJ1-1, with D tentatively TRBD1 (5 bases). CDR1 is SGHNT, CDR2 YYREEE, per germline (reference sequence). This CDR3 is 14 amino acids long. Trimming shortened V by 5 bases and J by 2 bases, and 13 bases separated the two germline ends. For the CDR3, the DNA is TGTGCCAGCAGTTCCGACAGTCAAAACACTGAAGCTTTCTTT. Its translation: CASSSDSQNTEAFF. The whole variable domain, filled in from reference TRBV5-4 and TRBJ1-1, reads ETGVTQSPTHLIKTRGQQVTLRCSSQSGHNTVSWYQQALGQGPQFIFQYYREEENGRGNFPPRFSGLQFPNYSSELNVNALELDDSALYLCASSSDSQNTEAFFGQGTRLTVV.

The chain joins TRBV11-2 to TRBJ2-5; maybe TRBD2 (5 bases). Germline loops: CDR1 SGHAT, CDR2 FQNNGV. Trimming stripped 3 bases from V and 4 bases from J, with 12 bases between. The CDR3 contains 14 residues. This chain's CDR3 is CASSFLTSGETQYF. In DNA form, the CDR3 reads TGTGCCAGCAGCTTTCTTACTAGTGGAGAGACCCAGTACTTC. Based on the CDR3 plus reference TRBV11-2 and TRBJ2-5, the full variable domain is EAGVAQSPRYKIIEKRQSVAFWCNPISGHATLYWYQQILGQGPKLLIQFQNNGVVDDSQLPKDRFSAERLKGVDSTLKIQPAKLEDSAVYLCASSFLTSGETQYFGPGTRLLVL.

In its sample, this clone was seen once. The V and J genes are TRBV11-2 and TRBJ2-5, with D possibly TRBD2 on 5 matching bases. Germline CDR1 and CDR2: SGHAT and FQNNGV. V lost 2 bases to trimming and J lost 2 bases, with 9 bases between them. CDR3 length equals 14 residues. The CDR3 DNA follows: TGTGCCAGCAGCTTATTTCGCGGGCAAGAGACCCAGTACTTC. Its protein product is CASSLFRGQETQYF.

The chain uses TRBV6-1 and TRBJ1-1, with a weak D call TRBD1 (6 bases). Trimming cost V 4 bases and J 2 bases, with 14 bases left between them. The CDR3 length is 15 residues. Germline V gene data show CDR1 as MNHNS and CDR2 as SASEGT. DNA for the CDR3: TGTGCCAGCAGTGCGGCTTGGACAGCAAACACTGAAGCTTTCTTT. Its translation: CASSAAWTANTEAFF.

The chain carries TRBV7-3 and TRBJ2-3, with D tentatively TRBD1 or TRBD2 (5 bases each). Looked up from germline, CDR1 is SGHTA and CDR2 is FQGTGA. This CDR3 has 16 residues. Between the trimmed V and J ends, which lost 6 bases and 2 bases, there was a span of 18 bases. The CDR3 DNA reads TGTGCCAGCAGAGTAGGCGGACTTGGGGCCACAGATACGCAGTATTTT. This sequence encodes CASRVGGLGATDTQYF.

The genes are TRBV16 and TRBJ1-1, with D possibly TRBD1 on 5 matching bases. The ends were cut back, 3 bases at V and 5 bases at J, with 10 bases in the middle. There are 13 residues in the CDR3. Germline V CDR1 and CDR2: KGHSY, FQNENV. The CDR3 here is CASSQGWGTEAFF. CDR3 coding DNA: TGTGCCAGCAGCCAGGGTTGGGGGACTGAAGCTTTCTTT.

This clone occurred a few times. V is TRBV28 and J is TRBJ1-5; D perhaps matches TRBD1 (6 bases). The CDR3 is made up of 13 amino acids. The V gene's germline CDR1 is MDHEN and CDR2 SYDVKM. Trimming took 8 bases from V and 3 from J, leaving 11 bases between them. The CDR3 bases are TGTGCCAGCGGGGGACAAAACAATCAGCCCCAGCATTTT. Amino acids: CASGGQNNQPQHF.

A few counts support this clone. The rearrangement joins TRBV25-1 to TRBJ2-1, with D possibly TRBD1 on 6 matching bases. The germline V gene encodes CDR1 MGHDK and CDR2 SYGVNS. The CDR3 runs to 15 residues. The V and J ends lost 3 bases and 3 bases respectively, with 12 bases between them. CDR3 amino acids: CASSEDSGNYNEQFF. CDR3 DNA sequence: TGTGCCAGCAGTGAGGACAGCGGTAACTACAATGAGCAGTTCTTC.

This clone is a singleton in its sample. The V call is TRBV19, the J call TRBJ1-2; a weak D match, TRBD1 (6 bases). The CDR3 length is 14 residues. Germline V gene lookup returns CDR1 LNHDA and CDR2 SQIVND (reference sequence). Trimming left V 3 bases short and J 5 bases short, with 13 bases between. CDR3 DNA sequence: TGTGCCAGTAGTATTGATGGGACACTTTATGGCTACACCTTC. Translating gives CASSIDGTLYGYTF.

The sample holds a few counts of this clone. The DNA for the CDR3 is TGTGCCAGCAGCCGGGACCGGGACCGGGGAAACACCATATATTTT. It specifies CASSRDRDRGNTIYF. The V gene is TRBV6-1, the J gene TRBJ1-3; D perhaps matches TRBD1 (5 bases). Germline loops: CDR1 MNHNS, CDR2 SASEGT. Trimming took off 6 bases at V and 4 bases at J, with 16 bases between the two ends. The CDR3 totals 15 residues.